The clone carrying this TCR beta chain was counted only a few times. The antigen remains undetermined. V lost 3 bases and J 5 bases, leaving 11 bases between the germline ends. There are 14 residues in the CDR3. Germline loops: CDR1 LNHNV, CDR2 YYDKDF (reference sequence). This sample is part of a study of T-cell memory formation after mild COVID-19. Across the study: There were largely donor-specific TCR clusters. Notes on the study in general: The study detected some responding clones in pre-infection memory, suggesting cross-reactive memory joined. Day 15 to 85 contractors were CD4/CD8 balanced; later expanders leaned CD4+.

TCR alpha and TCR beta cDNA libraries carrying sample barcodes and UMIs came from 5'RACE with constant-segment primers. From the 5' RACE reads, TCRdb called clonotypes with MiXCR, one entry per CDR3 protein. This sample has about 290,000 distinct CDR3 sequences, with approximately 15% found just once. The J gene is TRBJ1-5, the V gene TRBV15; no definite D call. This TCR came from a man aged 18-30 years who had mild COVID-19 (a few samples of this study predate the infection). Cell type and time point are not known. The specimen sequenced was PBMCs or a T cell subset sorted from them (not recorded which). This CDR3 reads CATSSDNTDQPQHF. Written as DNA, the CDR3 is TGTGCCACCAGCAGTGATAACACCGATCAGCCCCAGCATTTT.